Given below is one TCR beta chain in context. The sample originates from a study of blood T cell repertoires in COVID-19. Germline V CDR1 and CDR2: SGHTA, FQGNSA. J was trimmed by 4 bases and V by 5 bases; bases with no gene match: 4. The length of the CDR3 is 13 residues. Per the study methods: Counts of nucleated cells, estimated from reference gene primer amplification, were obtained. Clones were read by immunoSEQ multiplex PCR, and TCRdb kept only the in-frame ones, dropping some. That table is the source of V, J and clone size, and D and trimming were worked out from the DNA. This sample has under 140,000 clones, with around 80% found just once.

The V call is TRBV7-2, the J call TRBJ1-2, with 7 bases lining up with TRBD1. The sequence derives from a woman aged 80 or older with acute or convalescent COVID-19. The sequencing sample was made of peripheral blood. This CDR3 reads CASSAQGFYGYTF. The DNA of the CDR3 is TGTGCCAGCAGCGCACAGGGGTTCTATGGCTACACCTTC.